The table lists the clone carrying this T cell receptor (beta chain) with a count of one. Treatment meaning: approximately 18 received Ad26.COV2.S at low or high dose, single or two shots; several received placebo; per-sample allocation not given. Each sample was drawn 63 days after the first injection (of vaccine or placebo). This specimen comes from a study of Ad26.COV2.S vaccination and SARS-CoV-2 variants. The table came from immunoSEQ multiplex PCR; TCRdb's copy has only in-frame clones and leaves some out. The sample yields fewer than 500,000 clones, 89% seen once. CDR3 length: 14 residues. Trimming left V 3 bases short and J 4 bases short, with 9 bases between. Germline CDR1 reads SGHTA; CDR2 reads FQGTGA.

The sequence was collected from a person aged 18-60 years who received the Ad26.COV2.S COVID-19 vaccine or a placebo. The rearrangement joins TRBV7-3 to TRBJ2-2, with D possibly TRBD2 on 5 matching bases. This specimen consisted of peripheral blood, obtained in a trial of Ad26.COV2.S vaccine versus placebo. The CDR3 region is CASSFGVGTGELFF. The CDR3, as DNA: TGTGCCAGCAGCTTCGGGGTAGGCACCGGGGAGCTGTTTTTT. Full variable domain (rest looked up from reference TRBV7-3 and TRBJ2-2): GAGVSQTPSNKVTEKGKYVELRCDPISGHTALYWYRQSLGQGPEFLIYFQGTGAADDSGLPNDRFFAVRPEGSVSTLKIQRTERGDSAVYLCASSFGVGTGELFFGEGSRLTVL.